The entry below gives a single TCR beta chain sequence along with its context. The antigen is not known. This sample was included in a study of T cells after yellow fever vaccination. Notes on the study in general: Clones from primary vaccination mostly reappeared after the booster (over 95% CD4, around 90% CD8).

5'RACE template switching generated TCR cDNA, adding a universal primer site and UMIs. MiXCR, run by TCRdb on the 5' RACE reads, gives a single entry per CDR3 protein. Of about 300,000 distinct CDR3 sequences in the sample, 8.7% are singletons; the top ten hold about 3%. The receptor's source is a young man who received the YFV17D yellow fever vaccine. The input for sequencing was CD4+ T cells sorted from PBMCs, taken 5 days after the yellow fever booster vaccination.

CDR3 loop: CATSVTSGTKNIQYF. In DNA, the CDR3 is TGTGCCACCAGCGTTACCAGTGGTACCAAAAACATTCAGTACTTC. The chain links TRBV15 to TRBJ2-4; D is ambiguous. This CDR3 contains 15 residues. Trimming took 5 bases from V and 2 from J, leaving 13 bases between them. The germline CDR1 and CDR2 sequences are LNHNV and YYDKDF (reference sequence). Combining the CDR3 with reference TRBV15 and TRBJ2-4 gives the whole variable domain DAMVIQNPRYQVTQFGKPVTLSCSQTLNHNVMYWYQQKSSQAPKLLFHYYDKDFNNEADTPDNFQSRRPNTSFCFLDIRSPGLGDTAMYLCATSVTSGTKNIQYFGAGTRLSVL.